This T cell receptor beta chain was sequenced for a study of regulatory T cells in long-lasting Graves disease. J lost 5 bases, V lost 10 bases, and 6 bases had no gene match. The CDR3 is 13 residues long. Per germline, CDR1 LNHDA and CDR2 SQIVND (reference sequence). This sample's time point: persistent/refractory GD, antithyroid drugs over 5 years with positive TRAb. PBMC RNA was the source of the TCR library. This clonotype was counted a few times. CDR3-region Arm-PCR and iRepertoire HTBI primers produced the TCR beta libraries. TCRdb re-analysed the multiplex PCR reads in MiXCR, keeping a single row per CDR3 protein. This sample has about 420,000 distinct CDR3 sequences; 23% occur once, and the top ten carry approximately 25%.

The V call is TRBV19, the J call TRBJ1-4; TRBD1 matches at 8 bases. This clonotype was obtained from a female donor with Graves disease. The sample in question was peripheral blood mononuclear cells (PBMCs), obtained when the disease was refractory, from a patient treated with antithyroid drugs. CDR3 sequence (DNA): TGTGCCACTAGGACAGGGATAAATGAAAAACTGTTTTTT. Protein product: CATRTGINEKLFF.